The clone carrying this T cell receptor (beta chain) was seen many times. Profiled with immunoSEQ multiplex PCR; TCRdb holds only in-frame clones, not every one. The data hold about 96,000 clones, with approximately 84% observed a single time. This entry comes from a study of blood T cell repertoires in COVID-19. Across the study: Both acute and convalescent COVID-19 samples were obtained from the United States, Italy and Spain. PBMCs, B-cell-depleted T cells, or T cells provided the cDNA or gDNA that made up the material.

Germline CDR1 SNHLY, CDR2 FYNNEI. The CDR3 loop spans 19 amino acids. V shed 3 bases, J shed 5 bases, and the junction held 19 bases outside the gene matches. The chain links TRBV2 to TRBJ2-1; 7 bases line up with TRBD1. Sequences were obtained from peripheral blood. This TCR came from a woman aged 55 to 70 with acute or convalescent COVID-19. CDR3 DNA sequence: TGTGCCAGCAGTGATGGAGTGGCTTGGGGACAGTCCTGGCACAATGAGCAGTTCTTC. Amino acids: CASSDGVAWGQSWHNEQFF.